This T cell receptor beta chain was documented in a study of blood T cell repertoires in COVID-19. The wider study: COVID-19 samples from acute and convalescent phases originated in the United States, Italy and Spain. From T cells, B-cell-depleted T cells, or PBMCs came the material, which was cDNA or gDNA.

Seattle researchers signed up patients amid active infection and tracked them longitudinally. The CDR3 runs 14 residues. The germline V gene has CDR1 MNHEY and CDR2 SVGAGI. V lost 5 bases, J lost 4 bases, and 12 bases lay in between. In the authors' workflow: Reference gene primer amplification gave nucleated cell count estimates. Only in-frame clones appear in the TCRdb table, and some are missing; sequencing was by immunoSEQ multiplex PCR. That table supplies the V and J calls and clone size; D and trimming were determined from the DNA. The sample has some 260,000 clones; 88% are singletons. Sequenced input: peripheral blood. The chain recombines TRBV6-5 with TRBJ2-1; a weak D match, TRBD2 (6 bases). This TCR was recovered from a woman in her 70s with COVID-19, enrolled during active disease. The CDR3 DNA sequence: TGTGCCAGCAGTCCCGGGGGAGCTTACAATGAGCAGTTCTTC. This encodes CASSPGGAYNEQFF.